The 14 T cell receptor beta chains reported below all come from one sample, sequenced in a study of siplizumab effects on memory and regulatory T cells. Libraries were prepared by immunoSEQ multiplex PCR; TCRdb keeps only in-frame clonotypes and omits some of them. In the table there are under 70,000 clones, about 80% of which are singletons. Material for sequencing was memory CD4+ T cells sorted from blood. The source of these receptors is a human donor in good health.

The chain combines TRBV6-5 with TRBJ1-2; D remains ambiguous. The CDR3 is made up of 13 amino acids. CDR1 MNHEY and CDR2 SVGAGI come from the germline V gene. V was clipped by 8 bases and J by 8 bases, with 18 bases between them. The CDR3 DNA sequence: TGTGCCAGCGGATCGGTCCAAGCCGGGGGCTACACCTTC. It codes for CASGSVQAGGYTF.

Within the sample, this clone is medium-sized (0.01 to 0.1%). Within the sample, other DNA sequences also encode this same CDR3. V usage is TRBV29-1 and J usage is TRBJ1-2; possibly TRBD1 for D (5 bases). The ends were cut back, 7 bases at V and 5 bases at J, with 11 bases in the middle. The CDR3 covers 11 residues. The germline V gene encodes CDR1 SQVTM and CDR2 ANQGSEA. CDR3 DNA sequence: TGCAGCGCTGACAGAGGGTATGGCTACACCTTC. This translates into CSADRGYGYTF.

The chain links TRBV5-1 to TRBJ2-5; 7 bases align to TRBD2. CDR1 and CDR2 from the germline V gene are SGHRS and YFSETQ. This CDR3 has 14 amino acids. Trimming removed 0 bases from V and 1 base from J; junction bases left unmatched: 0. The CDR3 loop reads CASSLGGGQETQYF. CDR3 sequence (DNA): TGCGCCAGCAGCTTGGGCGGGGGCCAAGAGACCCAGTACTTC. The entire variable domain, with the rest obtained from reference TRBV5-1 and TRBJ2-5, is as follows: KAGVTQTPRYLIKTRGQQVTLSCSPISGHRSVSWYQQTPGQGLQFLFEYFSETQRNKGNFPGRFSGRQFSNSRSEMNVSTLELGDSALYLCASSLGGGQETQYFGPGTRLLVL.

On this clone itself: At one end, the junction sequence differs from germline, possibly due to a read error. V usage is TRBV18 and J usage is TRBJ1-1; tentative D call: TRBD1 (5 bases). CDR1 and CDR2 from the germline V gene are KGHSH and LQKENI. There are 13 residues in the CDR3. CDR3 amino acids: CASSPQENTEAFF. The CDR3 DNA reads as TGTGCCAGCTCCCCACAGGAGAACACTGAAGCTTTCTTT.

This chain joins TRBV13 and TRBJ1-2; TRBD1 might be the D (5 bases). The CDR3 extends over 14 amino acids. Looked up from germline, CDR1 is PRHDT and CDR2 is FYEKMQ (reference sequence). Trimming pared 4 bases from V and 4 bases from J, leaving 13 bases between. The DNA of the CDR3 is TGTGCCAGCAGCTCCACCGCGGGGCTCTATGGCTACACCTTC. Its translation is CASSSTAGLYGYTF.

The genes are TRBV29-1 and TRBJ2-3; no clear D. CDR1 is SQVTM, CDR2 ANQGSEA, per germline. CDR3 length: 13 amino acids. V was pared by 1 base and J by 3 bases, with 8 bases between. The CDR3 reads CSVEVGVTDTQYF. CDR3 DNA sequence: TGCAGCGTTGAAGTTGGGGTTACAGATACGCAGTATTTT.

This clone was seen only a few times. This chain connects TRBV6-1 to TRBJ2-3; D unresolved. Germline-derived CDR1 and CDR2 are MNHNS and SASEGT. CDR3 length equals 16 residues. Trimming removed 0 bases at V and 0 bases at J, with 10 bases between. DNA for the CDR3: TGTGCCAGCAGTGAAGCTTGGCAGGTGAGCACAGATACGCAGTATTTT. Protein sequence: CASSEAWQVSTDTQYF.

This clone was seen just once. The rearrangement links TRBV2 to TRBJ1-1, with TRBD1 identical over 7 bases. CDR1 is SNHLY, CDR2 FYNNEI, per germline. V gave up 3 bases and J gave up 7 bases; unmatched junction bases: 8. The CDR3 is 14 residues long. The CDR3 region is CASSETGPNHEAFF. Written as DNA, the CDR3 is TGTGCCAGCAGTGAGACAGGGCCTAACCATGAAGCTTTCTTT.

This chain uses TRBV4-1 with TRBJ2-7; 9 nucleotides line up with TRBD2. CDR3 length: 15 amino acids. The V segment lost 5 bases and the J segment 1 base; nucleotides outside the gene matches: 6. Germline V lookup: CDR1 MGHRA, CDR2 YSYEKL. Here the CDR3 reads CASSRSGGQSYEQYF. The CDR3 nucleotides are TGCGCCAGCAGCAGGAGCGGGGGGCAATCCTACGAGCAGTACTTC.

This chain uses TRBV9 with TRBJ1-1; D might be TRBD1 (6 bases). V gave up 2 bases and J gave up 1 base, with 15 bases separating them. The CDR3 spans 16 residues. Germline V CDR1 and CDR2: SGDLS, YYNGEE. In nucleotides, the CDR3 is TGTGCCAGCAGCGTCGCGGCGGGACAACCGAACACTGAAGCTTTCTTT. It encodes CASSVAAGQPNTEAFF.

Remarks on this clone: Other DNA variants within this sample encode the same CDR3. DNA of the CDR3: TGTGCCAGCAGCTTACCAGGAGCGAACACCGGGGAGCTGTTTTTT. Protein product: CASSLPGANTGELFF. V usage is TRBV7-2 and J usage is TRBJ2-2; D uncertain. Between the trimmed V and J ends, which lost 2 bases and 0 bases, there was a span of 7 bases. Germline CDR1 and CDR2: SGHTA and FQGNSA. The CDR3 length is 15 residues.

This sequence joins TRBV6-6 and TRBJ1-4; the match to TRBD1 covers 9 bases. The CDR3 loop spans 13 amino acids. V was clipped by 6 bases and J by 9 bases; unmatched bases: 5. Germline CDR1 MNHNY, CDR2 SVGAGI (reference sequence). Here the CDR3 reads CASSLDRGQKLFF. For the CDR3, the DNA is TGTGCCAGCAGCCTGGACAGGGGACAAAAACTGTTTTTT.

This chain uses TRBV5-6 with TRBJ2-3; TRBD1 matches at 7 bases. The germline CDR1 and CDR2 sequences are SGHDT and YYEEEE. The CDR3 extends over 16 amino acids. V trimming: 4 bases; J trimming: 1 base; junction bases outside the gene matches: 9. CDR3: CASSPKQGLGTDTQYF. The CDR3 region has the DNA TGTGCCAGCAGCCCTAAACAGGGGCTTGGCACAGATACGCAGTATTTT.

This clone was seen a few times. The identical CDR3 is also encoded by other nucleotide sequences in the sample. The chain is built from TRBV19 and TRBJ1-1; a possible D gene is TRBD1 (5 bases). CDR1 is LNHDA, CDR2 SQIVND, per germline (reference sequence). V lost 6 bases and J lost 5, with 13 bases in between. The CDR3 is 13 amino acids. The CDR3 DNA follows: TGTGCCAGTAGCAAGGCGGGGGTAACTGAAGCTTTCTTT. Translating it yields CASSKAGVTEAFF. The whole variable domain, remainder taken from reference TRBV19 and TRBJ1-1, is DGGITQSPKYLFRKEGQNVTLSCEQNLNHDAMYWYRQDPGQGLRLIYYSQIVNDFQKGDIAEGYSVSREKKESFPLTVTSAQKNPTAFYLCASSKAGVTEAFFGQGTRLTVV.